The text below deals with one TCR beta chain. Its cognate antigen is unknown. It was with a sample-barcoded 5' primer and a J-beta primer mix that a second PCR of about 7 to 12 cycles was run. TCRdb processed the 5' RACE reads anew with MiXCR; each CDR3 protein has one entry. The sample carries 1,100,000 or so distinct CDR3 sequences, 40% to 55% recorded once. Every sample yielded at least 6 million isolated PBMCs. This CDR3 contains 15 residues. V shed 5 bases and J shed 8 bases, with 19 bases lying between them. This entry is derived from a study of blood T cells in healthy people across ages. Study-level findings and limits: The CMV status of each donor remained undetermined, and this could have confounded shifts in expanded clonotypes.

Sequencing was carried out using blood. The chain links TRBV12-3 or TRBV12-4 to TRBJ2-1; D is unclear. The receptor comes from a woman aged 55-69 years in good health. DNA of the CDR3: TGTGCCAGCAGTCCGCGACAACCTGCCTCCGATGAGCAGTTCTTC. Protein sequence: CASSPRQPASDEQFF.